Below are 2 T cell receptor beta chains sequenced from a single sample in a study of T cells after yellow fever vaccination. TCRdb fed the 5' RACE reads into MiXCR, producing one record per CDR3 protein. The data contain hundreds of thousands of distinct CDR3 sequences, roughly 14% of them singletons. Sequencing used PBMCs, obtained on the day of the yellow fever booster vaccination. The receptor source for this set is a man aged 25 to 40 who received the YFV17D yellow fever vaccine.

This clonotype has a handful of counts. CDR3 coding DNA: TGTGCCAGCTCACGAGGGAGAGGAGTCTACGAGCAGTACTTC. Amino acid sequence: CASSRGRGVYEQYF. The chain combines TRBV18 with TRBJ2-7, with D maybe TRBD2 (5 bases). The CDR3 is made up of 14 amino acids. Looked up from germline, CDR1 is KGHSH and CDR2 is LQKENI. V was shortened by 4 bases and J by 3 bases, with 13 bases between the two germline ends.

Only a few counts were recorded for this clonotype. This chain joins TRBV3-1 and TRBJ2-5, with 9 bases fitting TRBD2. The germline V gene encodes CDR1 LGHDT and CDR2 YNNKEL (reference sequence). Trimming at V came to 2 bases and at J to 4 bases, leaving 2 bases not matched to a gene. CDR3 length equals 14 residues. CDR3: CASSQISGGETQYF. For the CDR3, the DNA is TGTGCCAGCAGCCAAATTAGCGGGGGAGAGACCCAGTACTTC.